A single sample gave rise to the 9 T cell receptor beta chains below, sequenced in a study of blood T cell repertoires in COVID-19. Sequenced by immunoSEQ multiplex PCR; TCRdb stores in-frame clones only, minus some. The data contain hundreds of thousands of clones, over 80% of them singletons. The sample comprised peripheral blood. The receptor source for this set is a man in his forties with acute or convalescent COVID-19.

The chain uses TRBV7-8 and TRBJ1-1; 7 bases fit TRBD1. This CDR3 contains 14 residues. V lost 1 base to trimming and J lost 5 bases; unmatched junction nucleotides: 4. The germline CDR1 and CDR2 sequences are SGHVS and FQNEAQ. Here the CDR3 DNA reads TGTGCCAGCAGCTTAGAGGGGGCGAGGACTGAAGCTTTCTTT. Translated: CASSLEGARTEAFF.

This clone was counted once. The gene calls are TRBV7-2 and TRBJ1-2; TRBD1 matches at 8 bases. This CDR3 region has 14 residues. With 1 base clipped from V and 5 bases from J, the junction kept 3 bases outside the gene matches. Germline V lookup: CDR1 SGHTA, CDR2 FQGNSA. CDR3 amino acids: CASSLGRGLYGYTF. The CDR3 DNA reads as TGTGCCAGCAGCTTAGGCAGGGGGCTATATGGCTACACCTTC. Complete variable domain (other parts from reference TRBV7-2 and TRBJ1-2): GAGVSQSPSNKVTEKGKDVELRCDPISGHTALYWYRQSLGQGLEFLIYFQGNSAPDKSGLPSDRFSAERTGGSVSTLTIQRTQQEDSAVYLCASSLGRGLYGYTFGSGTRLTVV.

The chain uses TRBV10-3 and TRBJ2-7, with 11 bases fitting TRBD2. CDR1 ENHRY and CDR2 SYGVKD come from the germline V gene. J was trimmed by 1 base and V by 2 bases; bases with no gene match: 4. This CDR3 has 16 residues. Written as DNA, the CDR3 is TGTGCCATCAGTGAGCCAGGGACTAGCGGTTCCTACGAGCAGTACTTC. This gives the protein CAISEPGTSGSYEQYF.

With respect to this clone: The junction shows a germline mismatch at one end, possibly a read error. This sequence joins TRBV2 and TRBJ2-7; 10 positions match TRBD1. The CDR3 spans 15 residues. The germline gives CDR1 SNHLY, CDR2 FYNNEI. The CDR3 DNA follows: TGTGCCAGCAGTGAAGACGGGGGACAGGGGTACGGGCAGTACTTC. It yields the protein CASSEDGGQGYGQYF. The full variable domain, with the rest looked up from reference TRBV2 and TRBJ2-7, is EPEVTQTPSHQVTQMGQEVILRCVPISNHLYFYWYRQILGQKVEFLVSFYNNEISEKSEIFDDQFSVERPDGSNFTLKIRSTKLEDSAMYFCASSEDGGQGYGQYFGPGTRLTVT.

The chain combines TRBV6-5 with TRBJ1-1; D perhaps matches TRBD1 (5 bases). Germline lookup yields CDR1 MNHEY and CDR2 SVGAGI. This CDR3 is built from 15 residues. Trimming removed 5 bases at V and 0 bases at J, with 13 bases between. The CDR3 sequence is CASSPGGSMNTEAFF. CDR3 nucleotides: TGTGCCAGCAGTCCGGGGGGGTCTATGAACACTGAAGCTTTCTTT.

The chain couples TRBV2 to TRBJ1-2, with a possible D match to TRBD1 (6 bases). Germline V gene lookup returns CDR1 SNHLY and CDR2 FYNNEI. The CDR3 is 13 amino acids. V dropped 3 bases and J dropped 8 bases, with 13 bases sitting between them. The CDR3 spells CASSEFGGLGYTF. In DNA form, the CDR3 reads TGTGCCAGCAGTGAGTTCGGGGGGCTAGGCTACACCTTC. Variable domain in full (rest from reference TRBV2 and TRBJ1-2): EPEVTQTPSHQVTQMGQEVILRCVPISNHLYFYWYRQILGQKVEFLVSFYNNEISEKSEIFDDQFSVERPDGSNFTLKIRSTKLEDSAMYFCASSEFGGLGYTFGSGTRLTVV.

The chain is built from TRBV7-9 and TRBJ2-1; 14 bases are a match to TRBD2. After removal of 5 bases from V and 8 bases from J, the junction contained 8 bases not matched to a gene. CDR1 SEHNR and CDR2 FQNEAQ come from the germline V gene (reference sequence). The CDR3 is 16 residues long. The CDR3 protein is CASSPPGLAGVDEQFF. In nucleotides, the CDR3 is TGTGCCAGCAGCCCTCCGGGACTAGCGGGAGTCGATGAGCAGTTCTTC.

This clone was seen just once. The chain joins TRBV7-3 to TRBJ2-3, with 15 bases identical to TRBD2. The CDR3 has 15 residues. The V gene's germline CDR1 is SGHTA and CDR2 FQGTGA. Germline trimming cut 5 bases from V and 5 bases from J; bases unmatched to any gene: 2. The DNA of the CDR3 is TGTGCCAGCAGCCCGGGACTAGCGGGAGGAGATACGCAGTATTTT. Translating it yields CASSPGLAGGDTQYF.

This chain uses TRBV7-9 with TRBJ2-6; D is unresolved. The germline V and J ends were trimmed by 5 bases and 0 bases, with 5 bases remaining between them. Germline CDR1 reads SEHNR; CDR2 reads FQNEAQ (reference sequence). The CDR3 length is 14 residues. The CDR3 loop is CASSLSSGANVLTF. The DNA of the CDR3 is TGTGCCAGCAGCCTAAGCTCTGGGGCCAACGTCCTGACTTTC.